The sequence of this T cell receptor (beta chain) was determined in a study of T cells in localized non-small cell lung cancer. Sequencing used immunoSEQ multiplex PCR; TCRdb keeps in-frame clones, though not all of them. The sample contains under 35,000 clones, around 80% of which appear only once. V was clipped by 7 bases and J by 5 bases, with 12 bases between them. CDR3 length: 12 amino acids. Germline CDR1 reads SGHDT; CDR2 reads YYEEEE. The clonotype originates from a male donor older than 55 with stage III squamous cell lung carcinoma. The rearrangement uses TRBV5-6 and TRBJ2-5; no firm D call. The source material was peripheral blood, sampled before any cancer treatment. The DNA of the CDR3 is TGTGCCAGCCGCGGTTGGGCGGAGACCCAGTACTTC. Protein sequence: CASRGWAETQYF.